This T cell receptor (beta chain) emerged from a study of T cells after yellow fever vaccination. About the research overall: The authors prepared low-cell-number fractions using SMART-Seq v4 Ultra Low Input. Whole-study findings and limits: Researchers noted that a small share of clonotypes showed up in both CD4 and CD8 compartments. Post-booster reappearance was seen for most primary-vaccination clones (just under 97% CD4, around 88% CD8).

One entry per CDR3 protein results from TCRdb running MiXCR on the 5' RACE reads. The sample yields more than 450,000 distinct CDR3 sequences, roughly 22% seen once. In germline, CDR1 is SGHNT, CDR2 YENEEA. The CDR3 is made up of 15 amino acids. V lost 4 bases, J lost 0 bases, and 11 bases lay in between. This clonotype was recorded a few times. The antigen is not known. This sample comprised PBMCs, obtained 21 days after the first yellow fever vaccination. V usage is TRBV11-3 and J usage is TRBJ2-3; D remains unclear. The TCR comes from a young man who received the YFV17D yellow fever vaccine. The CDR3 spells CASSSRTASTDTQYF. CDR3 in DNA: TGTGCCAGCAGCTCAAGGACGGCCAGCACAGATACGCAGTATTTT.